Following are 30 T cell receptor beta chains from one sample sequenced in a study of blood T cell repertoires in COVID-19. Assay used: immunoSEQ multiplex PCR; TCRdb lists only in-frame clones, some missing. The repertoire holds a few hundred thousand clones, with less than 90% as singletons. Sequenced material: peripheral blood. The origin of the receptors is a woman aged 55-70 years with COVID-19, enrolled during active disease.

The chain links TRBV29-1 to TRBJ2-7; 11 bases are a match to TRBD1. V was pared by 6 bases and J by 7 bases, with 8 bases of the junction left unmatched. CDR3 length: 13 amino acids. Germline CDR1 SQVTM, CDR2 ANQGSEA. As DNA, the CDR3 is TGCAGCGTGGGACAGGGGGGCGGCTTGGAGCAGTACTTC. Its protein is CSVGQGGGLEQYF.

The chain is built from TRBV5-1 and TRBJ2-7; a possible D gene is TRBD1 (8 bases). This CDR3 is built from 15 residues. Germline V gives CDR1 SGHRS, CDR2 YFSETQ. V shed 1 base and J shed 1 base, with 12 bases lying between them. The CDR3 region has the DNA TGCGCCAGCAGCTTGAACAGGGGGGGTTCCTACGAGCAGTACTTC. Translation: CASSLNRGGSYEQYF.

This clone was counted a single time. The V call is TRBV9, the J call TRBJ2-1; TRBD2 matches 13 bases. The V segment lost 4 bases and the J segment 2 bases; nucleotides outside the gene matches: 6. The CDR3 runs to 17 residues. Germline V gene sequence: CDR1 SGDLS, CDR2 YYNGEE. The CDR3 reads CASSTGTSGNPYNEQFF. The CDR3 nucleotides are TGTGCCAGCAGCACGGGGACTAGCGGGAACCCCTACAATGAGCAGTTCTTC.

This chain uses TRBV2 with TRBJ1-1; D is uncertain. Trimming cost V 0 bases and J 0 bases, with 5 bases left between them. In germline, CDR1 is SNHLY, CDR2 FYNNEI. CDR3 length: 14 residues. The CDR3 bases are TGTGCCAGCAGTGAAGCGGCCTTGAACACTGAAGCTTTCTTT. It specifies CASSEAALNTEAFF. Full variable domain (rest looked up from reference TRBV2 and TRBJ1-1): EPEVTQTPSHQVTQMGQEVILRCVPISNHLYFYWYRQILGQKVEFLVSFYNNEISEKSEIFDDQFSVERPDGSNFTLKIRSTKLEDSAMYFCASSEAALNTEAFFGQGTRLTVV.

V and J are TRBV4-2 and TRBJ1-3; unclear D gene. Germline lookup yields CDR1 LGHNA and CDR2 YNFKEQ. This CDR3 spans 15 amino acids. V was pared by 0 bases and J by 0 bases, with 6 bases between. CDR3 protein: CASSQEYTSGNTIYF. CDR3 DNA: TGTGCCAGCAGCCAAGAATACACCTCTGGAAACACCATATATTTT.

This chain connects TRBV2 to TRBJ2-4; 9 positions match TRBD1. Germline CDR1 reads SNHLY; CDR2 reads FYNNEI. V was pared by 8 bases and J by 9 bases, with 11 bases of the junction left unmatched. CDR3 length: 14 residues. The CDR3 sequence is CASLLNRGRSIQYF. DNA for the CDR3: TGTGCCAGCCTACTAAACAGGGGGCGTTCCATTCAGTACTTC.

The chain combines TRBV18 with TRBJ1-2; 8 bases map to TRBD1. CDR1 and CDR2 from the germline V gene are KGHSH and LQKENI. Unmatched junction bases numbered 1, after V lost 6 bases and J lost 4 bases. The CDR3 sequence is 12 residues long. CDR3 residues: CASSGTGYGYTF. CDR3 bases: TGTGCCAGCTCCGGGACAGGCTATGGCTACACCTTC.

The chain joins TRBV9 to TRBJ1-3, with D maybe TRBD1 (5 bases). The CDR3 consists of 17 residues. The germline V and J ends were trimmed by 0 bases and 5 bases, with 18 bases remaining between them. The germline V gene has CDR1 SGDLS and CDR2 YYNGEE. The chain's CDR3 is CASSVEVWQGGRNTIYF. The CDR3 nucleotides are TGTGCCAGCAGCGTAGAGGTCTGGCAGGGTGGCCGAAACACCATATATTTT. Using reference TRBV9 and TRBJ1-3 for the parts outside the CDR3, the full variable domain is DSGVTQTPKHLITATGQRVTLRCSPRSGDLSVYWYQQSLDQGLQFLIQYYNGEERAKGNILERFSAQQFPDLHSELNLSSLELGDSALYFCASSVEVWQGGRNTIYFGEGSWLTVV.

This chain uses TRBV5-4 with TRBJ2-3, with TRBD1 matching over 7 bases. Germline V gene sequence: CDR1 SGHNT, CDR2 YYREEE (reference sequence). V was pared by 4 bases and J by 3 bases, with 5 bases of the junction left unmatched. The CDR3 has 14 amino acids. The CDR3 coding sequence is TGTGCCAGCAGCCCGGGACAGACTACAGATACGCAGTATTTT. As protein: CASSPGQTTDTQYF.

V gene TRBV6-5 combines with J gene TRBJ1-6, with TRBD1 matching over 7 bases. The CDR3 runs to 15 residues. Germline trimming cut 5 bases from V and 5 bases from J; bases unmatched to any gene: 6. The germline CDR1 and CDR2 sequences are MNHEY and SVGAGI. In DNA form, the CDR3 reads TGTGCCAGCAGTCCCCGCGGACAGGATAATTCACCCCTCCACTTT. Translated, it gives CASSPRGQDNSPLHF.

The chain couples TRBV18 to TRBJ1-1; D possibly corresponds to TRBD1 (5 bases). V was clipped by 6 bases and J by 4 bases, with 12 bases between them. Germline assignment: CDR1 KGHSH and CDR2 LQKENI. This CDR3 is built from 13 residues. In DNA, the CDR3 is TGTGCCAGCTCCGGCGGGGGAAGCACTGAAGCTTTCTTT. The encoded protein is CASSGGGSTEAFF.

The chain carries TRBV19 and TRBJ1-2; 12 positions agree with TRBD1. Germline V gene lookup returns CDR1 LNHDA and CDR2 SQIVND (reference sequence). This CDR3 is built from 17 residues. V gave up 7 bases and J gave up 7 bases; unmatched junction bases: 16. CDR3 coding DNA: TGTGCCAGTACCCTCCTGGGGACCGGGACAGGGGGCGGTGGCTACACCTTC. This translates into CASTLLGTGTGGGGYTF.

V usage is TRBV7-3 and J usage is TRBJ2-1; 9 positions agree with TRBD1. The CDR3 spans 16 residues. Trimming cost V 5 bases and J 4 bases; bases outside gene matches: 9. Germline CDR1 SGHTA, CDR2 FQGTGA. Here the CDR3 DNA reads TGTGCCAGCAGCGGAGCCGGGACAGGGACGTACAATGAGCAGTTCTTC. Encoded protein: CASSGAGTGTYNEQFF.

The rearrangement links TRBV7-9 to TRBJ2-5, with D possibly matching TRBD2 (6 bases). V lost 5 bases, J lost 3 bases, and 13 bases lay in between. Germline values: CDR1 SEHNR, CDR2 FQNEAQ (reference sequence). The CDR3 covers 14 residues. In DNA, the CDR3 is TGTGCCAGCAGCCCGACTAGGGGTAAAGAGACCCAGTACTTC. Protein: CASSPTRGKETQYF.

This clone was counted a single time. The J gene is TRBJ2-3, the V gene TRBV30; the D is unclear. The CDR3 contains 12 residues. The germline V and J ends were trimmed by 3 bases and 5 bases, with 9 bases remaining between them. Germline CDR1 is GTSNPN and CDR2 is SVGIG (reference sequence). Written as DNA, the CDR3 is TGTGCCTGGAGCGCTAACAGAGATACGCAGTATTTT. Protein: CAWSANRDTQYF.

The chain is built from TRBV9 and TRBJ2-5, with TRBD1 identical over 9 bases. After removal of 0 bases from V and 5 bases from J, the junction contained 11 bases not matched to a gene. Germline lookup yields CDR1 SGDLS and CDR2 YYNGEE. There are 17 residues in the CDR3. The CDR3 DNA reads as TGTGCCAGCAGCGTAGAACCGGGACAGGGATTAGGGGAGACCCAGTACTTC. It is translated as CASSVEPGQGLGETQYF.

The V gene is TRBV7-2, the J gene TRBJ1-2, with D perhaps matching TRBD1 (6 bases). The ends were cut back, 2 bases at V and 0 bases at J, with 10 bases in the middle. CDR1 is SGHTA and CDR2 is FQGNSA in the germline V gene. The CDR3 has 15 residues. Here the CDR3 reads CASSLQGISNYGYTF. CDR3 DNA sequence: TGTGCCAGCAGCTTACAGGGGATTTCTAACTATGGCTACACCTTC.

In the case of this clone: The same CDR3 also results from other DNA sequences found in this sample. CDR3 region: CASSPRDRGYEQYF. The CDR3 nucleotides read TGTGCCAGCAGCCCCCGGGACAGGGGCTACGAGCAGTACTTC. The chain is built from TRBV3-1 (or the pseudogene TRBV3-2) and TRBJ2-7; 10 bases map to TRBD1. CDR1 and CDR2 (germline): LGHDT, YNNKEL (reference sequence). The ends lost 4 bases at V and 3 bases at J; junction bases unmatched: 3. The CDR3 covers 14 residues.

The chain links TRBV5-6 to TRBJ1-2, with a weak D call TRBD1 (5 bases). The CDR3 extends over 18 amino acids. Deletions cut 2 bases from V and 0 bases from J, with 20 bases between. CDR1 SGHDT and CDR2 YYEEEE come from the germline V gene. The CDR3 coding sequence is TGTGCCAGCAGCTTTTTCGTCTTGGACAAACACCCTAACTATGGCTACACCTTC. This gives the protein CASSFFVLDKHPNYGYTF.

Details on this clone: The sample has other DNA sequences that encode this CDR3 too. V usage is TRBV5-1 and J usage is TRBJ1-2, with D possibly matching TRBD1 (5 bases). Germline loops: CDR1 SGHRS, CDR2 YFSETQ. The V and J ends lost 2 bases and 4 bases respectively, with 12 bases between them. The CDR3 is 14 amino acids. CDR3 residues: CASSLGQGFYGYTF. DNA of the CDR3: TGCGCCAGCAGCTTAGGCCAGGGATTCTATGGCTACACCTTC.

The chain employs TRBV5-4 and TRBJ1-2; 7 positions match TRBD1. There are 15 residues in the CDR3. The V segment lost 3 bases and the J segment 5 bases; nucleotides outside the gene matches: 10. Germline lookup yields CDR1 SGHNT and CDR2 YYREEE (reference sequence). The CDR3 sequence is CASSSTRQGNYGYTF. DNA for the CDR3: TGTGCCAGCAGCTCAACTAGACAGGGAAATTATGGCTACACCTTC.

As to this clone: The same CDR3 arises from other DNA sequences in this sample as well. CDR3 nucleotides: TGTGCCAGCAGCGTAGAGGGACAGGGCACAGATACGCAGTATTTT. Translated: CASSVEGQGTDTQYF. The chain is built from TRBV9 and TRBJ2-3; 8 positions match TRBD1. The CDR3 has 15 amino acids. Germline V gene sequence: CDR1 SGDLS, CDR2 YYNGEE. The V and J ends lost 0 bases and 1 base, in that order; junction bases with no gene match: 1.

This chain uses TRBV6-5 with TRBJ1-1; no reliable D call. This CDR3 is 13 amino acids long. The V gene's germline CDR1 is MNHEY and CDR2 SVGAGI. V dropped 6 bases and J dropped 3 bases, with 11 bases sitting between them. CDR3 protein: CASRKREDTEAFF. The DNA for the CDR3 is TGTGCCAGCAGGAAAAGGGAGGACACTGAAGCTTTCTTT.

The chain combines TRBV2 with TRBJ1-6; D may be TRBD1 (5 bases). V was trimmed by 1 base and J by 7 bases, leaving 11 bases between them. Germline CDR1 and CDR2: SNHLY and FYNNEI. CDR3 length equals 15 residues. CDR3 sequence: CASSEEQGLNSPLHF. The CDR3 nucleotides are TGTGCCAGCAGTGAAGAGCAGGGCCTAAATTCACCCCTCCACTTT.

This clone was picked up one time. The V gene is TRBV7-9, the J gene TRBJ2-7; weak D call: TRBD1 (5 bases). The CDR3 totals 14 residues. CDR1 and CDR2 (germline): SEHNR, FQNEAQ (reference sequence). V was pared by 5 bases and J by 7 bases, with 18 bases between. This CDR3 is CASSPVTALGEQYF. The CDR3 nucleotides read TGTGCCAGCAGCCCCGTGACAGCCTTGGGAGAGCAGTACTTC. Looking up the rest from reference TRBV7-9 and TRBJ2-7 gives the full variable domain: DTGVSQNPRHKITKRGQNVTFRCDPISEHNRLYWYRQTLGQGPEFLTYFQNEAQLEKSRLLSDRFSAERPKGSFSTLEIQRTEQGDSAMYLCASSPVTALGEQYFGPGTRLTVT.

Comments on this clone: In the same sample, other DNA sequences code for this CDR3. V and J are TRBV6-5 and TRBJ2-7, with 7 bases that match TRBD1. The V and J ends lost 5 bases and 4 bases, in that order; junction bases with no gene match: 5. The CDR3 covers 13 residues. CDR1 is MNHEY and CDR2 is SVGAGI in the germline V gene. CDR3 sequence: CASSLTGVYEQYF. CDR3 in DNA: TGTGCCAGCAGTCTAACAGGGGTGTACGAGCAGTACTTC.

The chain couples TRBV12-3 or TRBV12-4 to TRBJ1-1; unclear D gene. V lost 8 bases to trimming and J lost 0 bases, with 10 bases between them. The CDR3 has 13 amino acids. The CDR3 DNA sequence: TGTGCCAGCTACCCGGTTATGAACACTGAAGCTTTCTTT. Protein: CASYPVMNTEAFF.

The genes are TRBV7-8 and TRBJ2-2, with 7 nucleotides matching TRBD2. With 4 bases clipped from V and 3 bases from J, the junction kept 8 bases outside the gene matches. This CDR3 contains 16 residues. Germline assignment: CDR1 SGHVS and CDR2 FQNEAQ. The CDR3, as DNA: TGTGCCAGCAGCTGGGGACTACGGTTGGACACCGGGGAGCTGTTTTTT. Encoded protein: CASSWGLRLDTGELFF.

The rearrangement joins TRBV7-3 to TRBJ1-1, with D perhaps matching TRBD1 (6 bases). Germline CDR1 and CDR2: SGHTA and FQGTGA. The ends were cut back, 5 bases at V and 8 bases at J, with 15 bases in the middle. This CDR3 comprises 13 residues. The CDR3 spells CASSTGHGPEAFF. The CDR3 region has the DNA TGTGCCAGCAGCACGGGACACGGACCAGAAGCTTTCTTT.

This sequence joins TRBV9 and TRBJ2-1, with 8 positions matching TRBD1. This CDR3 is 17 amino acids long. With 0 bases clipped from V and 1 base from J, the junction kept 6 bases outside the gene matches. Per the germline V gene, CDR1 is SGDLS and CDR2 is YYNGEE. This chain's CDR3 is CASSVEGDRLSYNEQFF. The CDR3 coding sequence is TGTGCCAGCAGCGTAGAGGGGGACAGGCTTTCCTACAATGAGCAGTTCTTC.